This TCR beta chain was sequenced during a study of shared clonotypes between healthy human individuals. Only CD45RO-negative cells positively selected for CCR7 counted as naive CD8 cells, so terminally differentiated effector memory CD45RA+ cells were excluded. Sequenced by immunoSEQ multiplex PCR; TCRdb stores in-frame clones only, minus some. The table has about 1.9 million clones, approximately 92% seen once. The V gene's germline CDR1 is SGDLS and CDR2 YYNGEE. The V segment lost 0 bases and the J segment 6 bases; nucleotides outside the gene matches: 7. This CDR3 contains 15 residues. This sequence joins TRBV9 and TRBJ2-3; 7 positions agree with TRBD2. Material for sequencing was naive CD8+ T cells from PBMCs. This TCR was sampled from a man in his late teens or twenties in good health. Some clones in this sample may be carry-over from other donors' samples. The CDR3 spells CASSVGWLAVDTQYF. The DNA of the CDR3 is TGTGCCAGCAGCGTAGGGTGGCTAGCGGTGGATACGCAGTATTTT.